This T cell receptor beta chain was recovered during a study of blood T cell repertoires in COVID-19. On the study more broadly: The origin of the acute and convalescent COVID-19 samples was the United States, Italy and Spain. Nucleic acid was either cDNA or gDNA, and it came from T cells, B-cell-depleted T cells, or PBMCs.

The authors' processing: Counts of nucleated cells, estimated from reference gene primer amplification, were obtained. TCRdb's copy holds only in-frame clones and misses some; the assay was immunoSEQ multiplex PCR. V and J calls and clone size are copied from that table; D and trimming were computed from the DNA. The sample contains some 75,000 clones, 85% to 90% of which appear only once. This clone was seen a single time. The sequence was collected from a man aged 55 to 70 with acute or convalescent COVID-19. The sequencing sample was made of peripheral blood.

CDR3: CASSSTSNEQYF. The CDR3 coding sequence is TGTGCCAGCAGCTCGACTAGTAACGAGCAGTACTTC. The chain employs TRBV7-2 and TRBJ2-7; TRBD2 might be the D (6 bases). The CDR3 loop spans 12 amino acids. The V end was cut by 4 bases, the J end by 5 bases, with 9 bases between. Germline assignment: CDR1 SGHTA and CDR2 FQGNSA.